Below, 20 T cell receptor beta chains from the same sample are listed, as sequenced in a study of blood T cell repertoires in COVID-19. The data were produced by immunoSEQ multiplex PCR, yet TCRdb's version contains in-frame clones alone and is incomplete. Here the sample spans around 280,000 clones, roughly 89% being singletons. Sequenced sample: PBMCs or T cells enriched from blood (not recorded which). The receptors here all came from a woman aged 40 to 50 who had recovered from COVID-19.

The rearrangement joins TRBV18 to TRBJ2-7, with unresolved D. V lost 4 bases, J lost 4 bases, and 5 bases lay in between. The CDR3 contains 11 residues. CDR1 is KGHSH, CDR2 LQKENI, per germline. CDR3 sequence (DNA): TGTGCCAGCTCACGAGAGTACGAGCAGTACTTC. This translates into CASSREYEQYF.

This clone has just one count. The chain's CDR3 is CATSDYGDRGYTF. CDR3 nucleotide sequence: TGTGCCACCAGTGATTACGGAGACCGCGGCTACACCTTC. The chain employs TRBV24-1 and TRBJ1-2; D remains ambiguous. Trimming took 2 bases from V and 8 from J, leaving 11 bases between them. The germline CDR1 and CDR2 sequences are KGHDR and SFDVKD. The CDR3 is made up of 13 amino acids.

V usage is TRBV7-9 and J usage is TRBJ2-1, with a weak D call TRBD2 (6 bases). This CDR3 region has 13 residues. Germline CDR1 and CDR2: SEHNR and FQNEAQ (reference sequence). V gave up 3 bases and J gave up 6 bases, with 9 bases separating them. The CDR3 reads CASSFGRGNEQFF. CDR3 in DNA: TGTGCCAGCAGCTTCGGGCGGGGCAATGAGCAGTTCTTC.

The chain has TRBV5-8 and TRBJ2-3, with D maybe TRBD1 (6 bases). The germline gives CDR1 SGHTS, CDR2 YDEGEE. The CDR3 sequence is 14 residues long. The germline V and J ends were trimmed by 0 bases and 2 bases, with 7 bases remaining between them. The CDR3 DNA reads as TGTGCCAGCAGCTTGGCAGGGGCCACAGATACGCAGTATTTT. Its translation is CASSLAGATDTQYF.

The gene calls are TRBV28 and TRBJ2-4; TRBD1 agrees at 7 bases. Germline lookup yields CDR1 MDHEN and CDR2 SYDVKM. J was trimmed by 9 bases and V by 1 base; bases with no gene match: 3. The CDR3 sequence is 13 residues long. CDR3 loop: CASSLSGQLIQYF. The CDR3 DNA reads TGTGCCAGCAGTTTATCGGGACAGCTCATTCAGTACTTC.

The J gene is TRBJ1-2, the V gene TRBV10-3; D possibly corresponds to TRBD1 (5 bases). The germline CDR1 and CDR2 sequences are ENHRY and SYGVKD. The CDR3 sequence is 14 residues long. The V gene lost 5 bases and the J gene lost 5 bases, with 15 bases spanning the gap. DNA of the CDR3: TGTGCCATCAGTCAAGGACACGATGATTATGGCTACACCTTC. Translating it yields CAISQGHDDYGYTF.

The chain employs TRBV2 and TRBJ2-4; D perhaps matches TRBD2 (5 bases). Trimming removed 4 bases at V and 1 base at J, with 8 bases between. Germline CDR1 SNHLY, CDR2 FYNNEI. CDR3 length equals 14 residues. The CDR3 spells CASSVSAAKNIQYF. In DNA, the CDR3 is TGTGCCAGCAGTGTTAGCGCGGCCAAAAACATTCAGTACTTC.

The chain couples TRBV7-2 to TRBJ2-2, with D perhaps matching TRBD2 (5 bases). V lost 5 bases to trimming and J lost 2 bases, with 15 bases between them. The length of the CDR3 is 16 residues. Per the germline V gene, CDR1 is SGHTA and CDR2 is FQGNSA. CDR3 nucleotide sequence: TGTGCCAGCAGCCTCTTTCTTACTAGTAACACCGGGGAGCTGTTTTTT. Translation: CASSLFLTSNTGELFF.

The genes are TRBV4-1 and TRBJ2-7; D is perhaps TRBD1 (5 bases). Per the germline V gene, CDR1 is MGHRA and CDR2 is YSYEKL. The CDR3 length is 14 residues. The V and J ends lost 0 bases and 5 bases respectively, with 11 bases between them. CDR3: CASSQEGRANEQYF. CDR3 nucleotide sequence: TGCGCCAGCAGCCAAGAAGGCAGGGCCAACGAGCAGTACTTC.

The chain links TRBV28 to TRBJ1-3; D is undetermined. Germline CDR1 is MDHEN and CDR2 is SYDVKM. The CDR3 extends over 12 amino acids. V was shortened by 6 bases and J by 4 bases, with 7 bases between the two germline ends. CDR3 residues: CASSTSGNTIYF. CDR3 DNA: TGTGCCAGCAGCACATCCGGAAACACCATATATTTT. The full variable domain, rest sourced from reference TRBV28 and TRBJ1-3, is DVKVTQSSRYLVKRTGEKVFLECVQDMDHENMFWYRQDPGLGLRLIYFSYDVKMKEKGDIPEGYSVSREKKERFSLILESASTNQTSMYLCASSTSGNTIYFGEGSWLTVV.

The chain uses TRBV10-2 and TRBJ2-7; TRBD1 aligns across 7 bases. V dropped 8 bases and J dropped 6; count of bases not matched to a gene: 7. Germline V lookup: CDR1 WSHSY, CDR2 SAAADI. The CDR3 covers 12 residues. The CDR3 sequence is CASLDRVGEQYF. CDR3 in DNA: TGCGCCAGCCTCGACAGGGTAGGCGAGCAGTACTTC.

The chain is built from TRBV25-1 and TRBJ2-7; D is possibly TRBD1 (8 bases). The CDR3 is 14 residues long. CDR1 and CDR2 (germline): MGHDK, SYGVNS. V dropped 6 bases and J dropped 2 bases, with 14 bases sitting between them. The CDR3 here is CASSSGTGTYEQYF. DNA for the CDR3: TGTGCCAGCAGCAGCGGGACAGGTACCTACGAGCAGTACTTC.

In DNA form, the CDR3 reads TGCGCCAGCAGCTTCCAATCGGCGGGGTACAATGAGCAGTTCTTC. It translates to CASSFQSAGYNEQFF. The chain uses TRBV5-1 and TRBJ2-1; tentative D call: TRBD2 (6 bases). Trimming cost V 2 bases and J 4 bases, with 13 bases left between them. This CDR3 is built from 15 residues. The V gene's germline CDR1 is SGHRS and CDR2 YFSETQ.

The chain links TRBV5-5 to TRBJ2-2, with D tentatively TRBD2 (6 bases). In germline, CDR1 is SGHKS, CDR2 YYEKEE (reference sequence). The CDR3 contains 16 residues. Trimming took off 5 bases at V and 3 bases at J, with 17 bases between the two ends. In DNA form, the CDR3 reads TGTGCCAGCAGTATGGGGGGTCCGGGAGACACCGGGGAGCTGTTTTTT. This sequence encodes CASSMGGPGDTGELFF.

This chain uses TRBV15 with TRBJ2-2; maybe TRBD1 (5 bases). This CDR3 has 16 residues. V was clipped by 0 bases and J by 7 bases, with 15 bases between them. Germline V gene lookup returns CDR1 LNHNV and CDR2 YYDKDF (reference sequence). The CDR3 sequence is CATSRERSQGSGELFF. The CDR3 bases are TGTGCCACCAGCAGAGAACGTTCCCAGGGCAGCGGGGAGCTGTTTTTT. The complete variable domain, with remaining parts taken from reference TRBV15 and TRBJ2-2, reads DAMVIQNPRYQVTQFGKPVTLSCSQTLNHNVMYWYQQKSSQAPKLLFHYYDKDFNNEADTPDNFQSRRPNTSFCFLDIRSPGLGDTAMYLCATSRERSQGSGELFFGEGSRLTVL.

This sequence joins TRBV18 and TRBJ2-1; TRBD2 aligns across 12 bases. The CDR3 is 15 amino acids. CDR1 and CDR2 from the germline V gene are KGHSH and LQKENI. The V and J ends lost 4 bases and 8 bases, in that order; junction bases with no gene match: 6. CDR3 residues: CASSQTSGSKDEQFF. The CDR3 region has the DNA TGTGCCAGCTCACAGACTAGCGGGAGTAAGGATGAGCAGTTCTTC.

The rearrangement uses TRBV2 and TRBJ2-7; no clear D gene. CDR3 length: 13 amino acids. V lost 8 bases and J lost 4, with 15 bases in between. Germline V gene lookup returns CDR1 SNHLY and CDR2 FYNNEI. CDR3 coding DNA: TGTGCCAGCCAACCACTTGGGCCGTACGAGCAGTACTTC. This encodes CASQPLGPYEQYF.

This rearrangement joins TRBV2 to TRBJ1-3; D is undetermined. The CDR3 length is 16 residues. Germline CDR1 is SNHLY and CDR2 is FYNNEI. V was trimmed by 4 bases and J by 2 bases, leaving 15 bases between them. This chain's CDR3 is CASSVTRSLAGNTIYF. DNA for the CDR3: TGTGCCAGCAGTGTGACAAGGTCGTTGGCTGGAAACACCATATATTTT.

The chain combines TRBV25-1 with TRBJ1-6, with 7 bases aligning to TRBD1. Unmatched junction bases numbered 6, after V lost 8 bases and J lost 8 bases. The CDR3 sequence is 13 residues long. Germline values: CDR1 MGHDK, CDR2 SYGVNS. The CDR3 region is CASGGQSYSPLHF. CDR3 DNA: TGTGCCAGCGGGGGACAGTCGTATTCACCCCTCCACTTT.

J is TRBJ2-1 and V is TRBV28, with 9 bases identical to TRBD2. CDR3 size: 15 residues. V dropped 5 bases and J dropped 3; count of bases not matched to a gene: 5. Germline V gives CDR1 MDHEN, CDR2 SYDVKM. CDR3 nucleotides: TGTGCCAGCAGTCTCGGGACTAGCTTCTACAATGAGCAGTTCTTC. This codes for CASSLGTSFYNEQFF.